This T cell receptor beta chain was sequenced during a study of monozygotic twins with inflammatory bowel disease. Whole-study findings and limits: Using the inverse Simpson index, IBD patients had lower TCRbeta diversity than healthy co-twins. Some repertoire variability may stem from patients' differing immunosuppressive treatments.

In the case of this clonotype: The antigen remains undetermined.

The quantity of total RNA per TCR library was 3500 ng. The cDNA of both the TCRalpha and TCRbeta chains was subjected to two nested PCRs of 16 and 9 cycles. TCRdb reanalyzed the 5' RACE reads and collapses them to one entry per CDR3 protein, without DNA. This sample contains about 440,000 distinct CDR3 sequences. In germline, CDR1 is LGHDT, CDR2 YNNKEL (reference sequence). There are 17 residues in the CDR3. The J gene is TRBJ2-4, the V gene TRBV3-1. The clonotype originates from a human donor with ulcerative colitis or Crohn's disease, or a healthy co-twin of an affected twin (not recorded which). Sequencing was performed on blood. The CDR3 protein is CASSQDLAGRSKNMQYF.